The source of this TCR beta chain is a study of cytomegalovirus exposure and HLA in healthy donors. Study outcomes and limitations: The authors later linked a missense DCLRE1C variant to TCR beta V- and J-gene trimming.

PCR involved 60 Vbeta and 13 Jbeta primers. The protocol was immunoSEQ multiplex PCR, while the TCRdb copy is restricted to in-frame clones and leaves out a portion. The sample records over 90,000 clones, approximately 72% being singletons. Remarks on this clone: The antigen remains unidentified.

The TCR sequence derives from a female donor in good health and CMV-seropositive. The sequencing sample was made of PBMCs.

The CDR3 is CASSLDGTSGGPRETQYF. CDR3 DNA sequence: TGCGCCAGCAGTCTCGACGGGACTAGCGGGGGGCCCCGAGAGACCCAGTACTTC. The rearrangement uses TRBV10-2 and TRBJ2-5; 15 bases are a match to TRBD2. The CDR3 loop spans 18 amino acids. With 5 bases clipped from V and 4 bases from J, the junction kept 11 bases outside the gene matches. Germline lookup yields CDR1 WSHSY and CDR2 SAAADI.